This T cell receptor beta chain emerged from a study of cytomegalovirus exposure and HLA in healthy donors (dated by TCRdb to about 2017). For the study in its entirety: An earlier analysis of several hundred of the donors reported about 290 Gb of sequence data and about 100 million unique TCR beta sequences from approximately 180 million T cells. An early release that covered fewer than 750 HLA-typed donors contained approximately 300 gigabases of sequencing data and some 87 million unique TCR sequences. Among the roughly 390 genotyped donors, about 83% belonged to the genetic ancestry cluster associated with self-reported Caucasian donors. The study aimed to test whether signatures of past pathogen exposure could be identified by cataloging public T cell receptors. The study profiled the T cell repertoires of approximately 700 subjects by immunosequencing and related them to cytomegalovirus serostatus. Besides the first cohort of around 670 subjects, a separate validation cohort made up of over a hundred different subjects was used. High-throughput TCR immunosequencing, statistical association of individual TCRs with disease status, and machine learning were combined to predict cytomegalovirus infection status. A later analysis re-examined previously published TCR beta repertoires from just over 650 donors and added high-resolution HLA genotyping to investigate patterns of TCR occurrence. In the later analysis, no new phenotypic data were used to find candidate immune exposures; instead, reliance was placed on TCR beta sequences and their occurrence across donors. An earlier analysis of roughly 600 of the donors used high-throughput TCR beta sequencing to judge whether each TCR beta V gene segment behaved as functional or pseudogenic. Donor age, sex, ethnicity and CMV serostatus were compiled together with the repertoire data. Genome-wide SNP genotypes for about 65% of the roughly 700 donors were used in a later genetic analysis, which treated that subset as a discovery cohort. Every discovery cohort repertoire had been produced on one sequencing platform. HLA typing included class I and class II loci at four-digit resolution. Typing coverage varied by locus: about 620-630 donors for A, B, C, DRB1 and DQB1; 522 for DQA1; around 570 for DPA1; around 490 for DPB1. Four or five DR-DQ haplotypes were handled as single units for association and clustering because linkage in the cohort was strong. Among some 400 genotyped donors of the cohort, an average of approximately 250,000 unique TCR beta nucleotide sequences were sequenced per donor, about a sixth of them non-productive.

On this clone itself: Its recognized antigen is unknown. Base-call qualities are not available, and no considerably larger clone is one nucleotide away.

V and J are truncated by 5 bases and 4 bases respectively, leaving an intervening sequence of 20 bases. Counted from cysteine to phenylalanine, this CDR3 has 16 amino acids. Of the read, only the CDR3 DNA is kept; its 48 bases are in frame from base 1. Based on the germline V gene, the CDR1 and CDR2 sequences are SGHTA and FQGNSA. The cohort consisted of hundreds of healthy bone marrow donors. Cohort members were all nominally healthy when sampled, although unrecorded immune exposures were likely present. The donor tested CMV seropositive, placing the donor among the 289 seropositive members of the cohort. A peripheral blood sample was collected from each donor, and TCR beta sequencing was performed on peripheral blood mononuclear cells. The Qiagen DNeasy Blood Extraction Kit was used to extract genomic DNA from the blood cell samples. The research as a whole found: Because counts were too low, roughly 17 rarely observed V segments, including chromosome 9 orphons, were left out of the earlier analysis of some 640 of the donors. In vitro tests confirmed that three of the cytomegalovirus-associated TCR beta chains recognize cytomegalovirus antigens. In a later analysis, most CMV-associated TCR beta chains were found to appear HLA-restricted, with HLA associations seemingly driven largely by CMV exposure. In a later analysis, the rate of TCR association differed among HLA loci, with DRB1 alleles having the most associated TCRs and HLA-C alleles having the fewest. Compared with the approximately 670-donor mean, donors in an Asian-associated ancestry cluster had fewer N-insertions in productive TCRs, according to a later genetic analysis. V-gene and J-gene trimming of TCR beta chains was associated with a missense DCLRE1C variant in a later genetic analysis, and the association was replicated in an independent cohort. Assigning TCR associations to individual alleles was difficult when HLA alleles, especially DR and DQ, strongly co-occurred. A further reported finding was that TCR beta sequences accurately predicted the HLA-A and HLA-B alleles for most subjects in the first cohort. Some IMGT-functional V segments, including TRBV6-2 and TRBV6-3, could not be told apart with the 87-base-pair reads, so those segments were excluded. A cluster of highly shared sequence variants was judged likely to represent a technical artifact of the sequencing pipeline. A total of about 150 TCR beta chains were listed by the study as associated with cytomegalovirus. Correlated functional status among segregating V segments might reflect linkage disequilibrium, but an unknown experimental factor could not be ruled out. At a false discovery rate of 0.05, a later analysis linked about 17,000 TCR beta sequences to specific HLA alleles. A later analysis found that HLA-associated TCR beta chains were more clonally expanded and had lower generation probabilities than equally common non-associated chains. HLA typing was unavailable for some donors at each locus, so association tests used only the typed subset. Sequencing depth was assumed to be roughly uniform across donors in the presence/absence analyses, though that assumption may not hold. The authors suggested that the approach could potentially be extended to other disease states and immunological phenotypes. A later analysis reported that several top co-occurrence clusters appeared linked to parvovirus B19, influenza, CMV and Epstein-Barr virus. Only TCR beta chains were sequenced in this cohort, and the absence of alpha or paired-chain data limited detectable features. The classifier was reported to diagnose cytomegalovirus status with high specificity and sensitivity in both the original cohort and the validation cohort. For the cohort, immune exposure information was limited to CMV serostatus. In an earlier analysis of about 550 of the donors, most TCR beta V segments were observed in productive rearrangements about 87% or about 30% of the time, broadly matching IMGT annotations. While some public TCRs were present in many individuals, most TCR sequences turned up only very rarely across donors.

The method was the immunoSEQ multiplex PCR assay. The multiplex PCR relied on a mix of 60 forward primers for TCR Vbeta segments and 13 reverse primers for TCR Jbeta segments. The CDR3 region of rearranged TCR beta genes was amplified from genomic DNA by a multiplex PCR assay. Amplified TCR beta libraries were sequenced as 87-base-pair reads on the Illumina HiSeq System. The paper's processing steps were these. In a later analysis, approximately 74 million unique TCR beta chains were counted across the 666 repertoires, and roughly 10 million of these chains were shared by at least two donors. To remove PCR and sequencing errors, raw reads were error-corrected and collapsed into unique sequences using a nearest-neighbor algorithm that merged closely related sequences. Alignment of CDR3 sequences to IMGT reference sequences was used to assign V, D and J gene segments. For a sequence to be retained, at least a six-nucleotide match to both a V gene segment and a J gene segment was required. A rearrangement was called productive if the CDR3 had no stop codons and remained in frame with V and J, and every other rearrangement was called non-productive. CDR3 was defined according to IMGT convention as the region running from the second conserved V-encoded cysteine to the conserved J-encoded phenylalanine. The earlier analysis of about 620 of the donors excluded sequences that lacked an unambiguous match to a single V gene segment. In an earlier analysis of approximately 590 of the donors, a V segment was called functional when productive rearrangements were above 56.7%, and segregating when the standard deviation between donors exceeded 5%. To diagnose cytomegalovirus status from the catalog of TCR beta chain sequences, a statistical classification framework was built. A later analysis assigned V and J genes by comparing TCR nucleotide sequences with IMGT/GENE-DB human TR gene sequences. The TCRdist pipeline was used in a later analysis to assign CDR3 sequences and most-parsimonious VDJ recombination scenarios. In a later analysis, each TCR beta chain was defined by its CDR3 amino acid sequence together with its V-gene family, and reads lacking a unique V-gene family were excluded. To address suspected cross-contamination and a sequencing artifact, a later analysis removed roughly 640 highly shared, low-generation-probability nucleotide sequences. In a later analysis, a clonal expansion index for each public chain was calculated from normalized within-repertoire ranks of inferred template counts. In a later analysis, generation probabilities were computed using a VDJ recombination model fitted to out-of-frame rearrangements, and the results were checked against IGoR. A later analysis scored TCR-TCR, TCR-HLA and TCR-CMV co-occurrence with hypergeometric tests, applying a repertoire-size bias correction to TCR pairs. To estimate false discovery rates, a later analysis permuted the HLA or CMV assignments 20 times. In a later analysis, co-occurring TCRs were grouped using DBSCAN, with TCRdist sequence similarity added in when clustering inside HLA-allele-positive subsets. Repertoires with fewer than 30,000 or more than 120,000 public chains, plus five repertoires with anomalous nucleotide sharing, were excluded from co-occurrence clustering. TCRdb limited this immuneACCESS table to in-frame rearrangements with V and J called. A share of clones is missing; checked studies link under half to unresolved V genes, and the rest is unexplained. V and J calls plus clone size are reproduced from that table; the DNA served to infer D and trimming. This sample holds fewer than 200,000 clones; around four fifths were observed only once. The ten largest account for roughly 7.5% of the sample.

Recombination linked TRBV7-2 to TRBJ1-1; there is no confident call for the D gene. Sequenced sample: PBMCs. This clonotype was sampled from a male donor in good health and CMV-seropositive. The DNA is as follows: TGTGCCAGCAGCCCCGGAGGTTCCGGGTGGGGCACTGAAGCTTTCTTT. This yields the protein CASSPGGSGWGTEAFF.